The 8 T cell receptor beta chains below come from one sample, sequenced in a study of blood T cell repertoires in COVID-19. Some clones are missing from TCRdb's copy, which holds only in-frame ones; the method was immunoSEQ multiplex PCR. The table has about 380,000 clones, roughly 85% seen once. Sequenced sample: peripheral blood. These receptors were collected from a woman younger than 30 with acute or convalescent COVID-19.

The rearrangement links TRBV20-1 to TRBJ2-5, with 7 bases lining up with TRBD2. Germline CDR1 DFQATT, CDR2 SNEGSKA (reference sequence). The CDR3 is made up of 13 amino acids. J gave up 1 base and V 3 bases, and 2 bases lay outside the gene matches. The CDR3 loop is CSASGLVQETQYF. The CDR3 DNA reads TGCAGTGCTAGTGGACTAGTCCAAGAGACCCAGTACTTC.

As to this clone: The same CDR3 also results from other DNA sequences found in this sample. This sequence joins TRBV12-3 or TRBV12-4 and TRBJ1-2; D is perhaps TRBD1 (5 bases). The CDR3 covers 13 residues. V gave up 5 bases and J gave up 4 bases, with 11 bases separating them. DNA for the CDR3: TGTGCCAGCAGTGGCAGGAGGGGCTATGGCTACACCTTC. Translated: CASSGRRGYGYTF.

This chain links TRBV14 with TRBJ2-1, with 10 bases matching TRBD1. CDR1 and CDR2 from the germline V gene are SGHDN and FVKESK. V lost 5 bases and J lost 8; bases outside the gene matches: 6. This CDR3 is 14 amino acids long. The CDR3 reads CASSAWTGGDEQFF. The CDR3 coding sequence is TGTGCCAGCAGCGCCTGGACAGGGGGGGATGAGCAGTTCTTC.

V is TRBV20-1 and J is TRBJ2-1, with unresolved D. The CDR3 extends over 13 amino acids. The germline CDR1 and CDR2 sequences are DFQATT and SNEGSKA (reference sequence). With 3 bases removed from V and 1 base from J, the gap between germline ends came to 7 bases. The CDR3 nucleotides are TGCAGTGCTAGTATCACATCCTACAATGAGCAGTTCTTC. This translates into CSASITSYNEQFF.

A few counts support this clone. J is TRBJ1-2 and V is TRBV2; D is ambiguous. The CDR3 runs to 12 residues. Trimming took off 6 bases at V and 8 bases at J, with 13 bases between the two ends. CDR1 is SNHLY and CDR2 is FYNNEI in the germline V gene. The chain's CDR3 is CASSSDPGGYTF. DNA of the CDR3: TGTGCCAGCAGCTCCGACCCGGGAGGCTACACCTTC.

The chain carries TRBV2 and TRBJ2-1; TRBD1 might be the D (5 bases). Between the trimmed V and J ends, which lost 7 bases and 0 bases, there was a span of 16 bases. The CDR3 is made up of 16 amino acids. Germline V lookup: CDR1 SNHLY, CDR2 FYNNEI. The CDR3 DNA sequence: TGTGCCAGCATTTCCGAGACAGCGAGCTCCTACAATGAGCAGTTCTTC. Translating gives CASISETASSYNEQFF. The variable domain in full, with the rest retrieved from reference TRBV2 and TRBJ2-1, is EPEVTQTPSHQVTQMGQEVILRCVPISNHLYFYWYRQILGQKVEFLVSFYNNEISEKSEIFDDQFSVERPDGSNFTLKIRSTKLEDSAMYFCASISETASSYNEQFFGPGTRLTVL.

The rearrangement links TRBV19 to TRBJ1-2; D is perhaps TRBD1 (6 bases). The CDR3 totals 13 residues. CDR1 and CDR2 (germline): LNHDA, SQIVND (reference sequence). Trimming removed 4 bases at V and 8 bases at J, with 14 bases between. CDR3 protein: CASSTRGGEGYTF. In DNA form, the CDR3 reads TGTGCCAGTAGTACCCGGGGGGGCGAGGGCTACACCTTC. Full variable domain (remainder filled in from reference TRBV19 and TRBJ1-2): DGGITQSPKYLFRKEGQNVTLSCEQNLNHDAMYWYRQDPGQGLRLIYYSQIVNDFQKGDIAEGYSVSREKKESFPLTVTSAQKNPTAFYLCASSTRGGEGYTFGSGTRLTVV.

This clone was observed a few times. The genes are TRBV5-1 and TRBJ2-2; TRBD1 is a possible D gene (6 bases). This CDR3 has 13 residues. V was trimmed by 6 bases and J by 9 bases, leaving 15 bases between them. Looked up from germline, CDR1 is SGHRS and CDR2 is YFSETQ. In DNA, the CDR3 is TGCGCCAGCACACAAGGGGGTACCCGGGAGCTGTTTTTT. This encodes CASTQGGTRELFF.